The 24 T cell receptor beta chains in this list originate from one sample, sequenced in a study of blood T cell repertoires in COVID-19. TCRdb's copy holds only in-frame clones and misses some; the assay was immunoSEQ multiplex PCR. The sample holds just over 150,000 clones, 82% seen once. Sample: peripheral blood. These receptors were collected from a middle-aged woman with COVID-19, enrolled during active disease.

The chain joins TRBV9 to TRBJ1-5, with TRBD1 identical over 11 bases. Germline V gene sequence: CDR1 SGDLS, CDR2 YYNGEE. With V trimmed by 4 bases and J by 3 bases, 6 bases remained unmatched. The CDR3 spans 16 residues. DNA of the CDR3: TGTGCCAGCAGCTACCGGACAGGGGGCGTCAATCAGCCCCAGCATTTT. Its translation is CASSYRTGGVNQPQHF.

This clone was counted once. The rearrangement uses TRBV30 and TRBJ1-2, with D unresolved. Trimming removed 2 bases from V and 3 bases from J, with 25 bases in between. The CDR3 runs to 18 residues. CDR1 is GTSNPN, CDR2 SVGIG, per germline (reference sequence). CDR3 sequence: CAWSPTFGTGWRDYGYTF. The DNA of the CDR3 is TGTGCCTGGAGTCCCACATTTGGTACGGGTTGGCGGGACTATGGCTACACCTTC.

The J gene is TRBJ2-3, the V gene TRBV6-5; TRBD2 matches 8 bases. The V and J ends lost 6 bases and 1 base, in that order; junction bases with no gene match: 6. Germline V lookup: CDR1 MNHEY, CDR2 SVGAGI. The CDR3 is 15 amino acids. This chain's CDR3 is CASRSSGAGTDTQYF. CDR3 DNA: TGTGCCAGCAGGAGTAGCGGGGCCGGCACAGATACGCAGTATTTT.

The J gene is TRBJ1-1, the V gene TRBV7-2; 7 nucleotides line up with TRBD1. CDR3 size: 17 residues. Germline CDR1 is SGHTA and CDR2 is FQGNSA. J gave up 4 bases and V 5 bases, and 16 bases lay outside the gene matches. The CDR3 loop is CASSPGQPVVSGTEAFF. For the CDR3, the DNA is TGTGCCAGCAGCCCGGGACAGCCCGTTGTTAGTGGCACTGAAGCTTTCTTT. Full variable domain (rest looked up from reference TRBV7-2 and TRBJ1-1): GAGVSQSPSNKVTEKGKDVELRCDPISGHTALYWYRQSLGQGLEFLIYFQGNSAPDKSGLPSDRFSAERTGGSVSTLTIQRTQQEDSAVYLCASSPGQPVVSGTEAFFGQGTRLTVV.

The chain joins TRBV27 to TRBJ2-1, with 13 nucleotides matching TRBD2. V lost 7 bases, J lost 4 bases, and 10 bases stayed unmatched. The CDR3 consists of 17 residues. Germline values: CDR1 MNHEY, CDR2 SMNVEV (reference sequence). The CDR3 DNA is TGTGCCAGCAACTCTCGGACTAGCGGGGGTAATTACAATGAGCAGTTCTTC. It translates to CASNSRTSGGNYNEQFF.

This chain joins TRBV19 and TRBJ2-3; a possible D gene is TRBD2 (8 bases). The germline V gene has CDR1 LNHDA and CDR2 SQIVND (reference sequence). V was cut by 7 bases and J by 1 base, with 18 bases left in between. The CDR3 is 16 residues long. CDR3 protein: CASTPGRGQGTDTQYF. The CDR3, as DNA: TGTGCCAGTACCCCCGGGAGGGGGCAGGGCACAGATACGCAGTATTTT.

This chain joins TRBV9 and TRBJ2-1, with TRBD2 identical over 9 bases. V lost 0 bases and J lost 3; bases outside the gene matches: 10. CDR1 is SGDLS and CDR2 is YYNGEE in the germline V gene. The CDR3 runs 18 residues. CDR3 region: CASSVVDSGSTNYNEQFF. The CDR3 DNA is TGTGCCAGCAGCGTAGTTGATAGCGGGAGTACAAACTACAATGAGCAGTTCTTC.

This chain links TRBV7-6 with TRBJ2-7; 8 nucleotides align to TRBD1. Trimming took 5 bases from V and 5 from J; bases not matched to a gene: 8. This CDR3 is 14 amino acids long. Germline V lookup: CDR1 SGHVS, CDR2 FNYEAQ. CDR3 amino acids: CASSPVTGEDEQYF. CDR3 nucleotides: TGTGCCAGCAGCCCGGTGACAGGGGAGGACGAGCAGTACTTC.

The V gene is TRBV7-2, the J gene TRBJ2-7, with 12 bases fitting TRBD2. The CDR3 extends over 14 amino acids. From germline, CDR1 is SGHTA and CDR2 FQGNSA. The V gene end was trimmed by 5 bases and the J gene end by 13 bases; junction bases not matched to a gene: 12. CDR3 sequence (DNA): TGTGCCAGCAGCAATCTTGGACTAGCGGGACATGTATACTTC. Its translation: CASSNLGLAGHVYF.

V is TRBV6-2 or TRBV6-3 and J is TRBJ2-1; D not certain. Germline V gene sequence: CDR1 MNHEY, CDR2 SVGEGT. This CDR3 has 15 amino acids. V shed 2 bases and J shed 1 base, with 9 bases lying between them. CDR3 amino acids: CASSYAAASYNEQFF. Written as DNA, the CDR3 is TGTGCCAGCAGTTACGCGGCGGCTTCCTACAATGAGCAGTTCTTC.

This rearrangement joins TRBV11-2 to TRBJ2-1; D is possibly TRBD2 (5 bases). CDR3 length: 16 residues. CDR1 SGHAT and CDR2 FQNNGV come from the germline V gene. The V gene lost 5 bases and the J gene lost 3 bases, with 17 bases spanning the gap. This chain's CDR3 is CASSPQTRLVYNEQFF. The CDR3 DNA reads as TGTGCCAGCAGCCCACAAACTAGATTGGTCTACAATGAGCAGTTCTTC.

J is TRBJ2-5 and V is TRBV28; perhaps TRBD2 as D (7 bases). The CDR3 runs to 14 residues. Trimming cost V 6 bases and J 4 bases, with 15 bases left between them. Germline values: CDR1 MDHEN, CDR2 SYDVKM. The CDR3 loop reads CASRKQRGGETQYF. The CDR3 DNA reads as TGTGCCAGCAGGAAACAGAGGGGGGGAGAGACCCAGTACTTC.

The V gene is TRBV6-4, the J gene TRBJ2-3; no clear D gene. CDR3 size: 13 residues. Germline V gene lookup returns CDR1 MRHNA and CDR2 SNTAGT. Trimming shortened V by 5 bases and J by 5 bases, and 11 bases separated the two germline ends. The CDR3 region is CASSSGPGDTQYF. Here the CDR3 DNA reads TGTGCCAGCAGTAGTGGTCCGGGAGATACGCAGTATTTT.

This clone was counted once. The chain is built from TRBV4-2 and TRBJ1-4; tentative D call: TRBD1 (5 bases). In germline, CDR1 is LGHNA, CDR2 YNFKEQ. The CDR3 is made up of 14 amino acids. With 1 base removed from V and 4 bases from J, the gap between germline ends came to 7 bases. The CDR3 spells CASSQGQSNEKLFF. The CDR3 DNA follows: TGTGCCAGCAGCCAAGGACAGAGTAATGAAAAACTGTTTTTT.

The chain links TRBV5-1 to TRBJ2-3; 10 bases map to TRBD2. V was pared by 0 bases and J by 2 bases, with 12 bases of the junction left unmatched. The CDR3 is 19 amino acids. Germline V gene data show CDR1 as SGHRS and CDR2 as YFSETQ. Here the CDR3 DNA reads TGCGCCAGCAGCTTGGCCGTGTTAGCGGGAGGTCCAAACACAGATACGCAGTATTTT. This sequence encodes CASSLAVLAGGPNTDTQYF.

Only a few counts were recorded for this clone. J is TRBJ1-1 and V is TRBV6-5, with D possibly matching TRBD1 (5 bases). Trimming took 0 bases from V and 2 from J, leaving 13 bases between them. The CDR3 is made up of 16 amino acids. Germline V gene data show CDR1 as MNHEY and CDR2 as SVGAGI. The CDR3 here is CASSYSFETVNTEAFF. CDR3 DNA: TGTGCCAGCAGTTACTCGTTTGAGACAGTAAACACTGAAGCTTTCTTT.

The chain recombines TRBV19 with TRBJ1-2, with a weak D call TRBD1 (5 bases). V shed 8 bases and J shed 8 bases, with 30 bases lying between them. Germline V gene lookup returns CDR1 LNHDA and CDR2 SQIVND (reference sequence). This CDR3 is 17 amino acids long. This CDR3 is CASSVIRGVGTGVGYTF. As DNA, the CDR3 is TGTGCCAGTTCTGTAATTCGGGGGGTCGGCACTGGTGTGGGCTACACCTTC. The full variable domain, rest sourced from reference TRBV19 and TRBJ1-2, is DGGITQSPKYLFRKEGQNVTLSCEQNLNHDAMYWYRQDPGQGLRLIYYSQIVNDFQKGDIAEGYSVSREKKESFPLTVTSAQKNPTAFYLCASSVIRGVGTGVGYTFGSGTRLTVV.

This clone was found a few times. Other DNA sequences from this sample encode an identical CDR3 as well. The chain employs TRBV30 and TRBJ1-1; a possible D gene is TRBD1 (5 bases). This CDR3 spans 14 amino acids. Trimming cost V 0 bases and J 0 bases, with 8 bases left between them. Germline values: CDR1 GTSNPN, CDR2 SVGIG (reference sequence). For the CDR3, the DNA is TGTGCCTGGAGTGTAGGACAACTGAACACTGAAGCTTTCTTT. Protein sequence: CAWSVGQLNTEAFF.

This clone showed up just a few times. The chain links TRBV25-1 to TRBJ1-2, with TRBD1 identical over 10 bases. V lost 4 bases and J lost 5; bases outside the gene matches: 4. The CDR3 runs to 14 residues. Germline CDR1 is MGHDK and CDR2 is SYGVNS. As DNA, the CDR3 is TGTGCCAGCAGTGTGACAGGGGGCGCGTATGGCTACACCTTC. This gives the protein CASSVTGGAYGYTF.

This sequence joins TRBV7-8 and TRBJ2-1; 8 bases align to TRBD1. Germline lookup yields CDR1 SGHVS and CDR2 FQNEAQ. The length of the CDR3 is 16 residues. Unmatched junction bases numbered 12, after V lost 7 bases and J lost 4 bases. CDR3: CASTITQGAVYNEQFF. The DNA of the CDR3 is TGTGCCAGCACCATAACCCAGGGGGCTGTTTACAATGAGCAGTTCTTC.

The rearrangement joins TRBV28 to TRBJ2-1; 8 bases align to TRBD2. Per the germline V gene, CDR1 is MDHEN and CDR2 is SYDVKM. The CDR3 runs to 16 residues. J gave up 6 bases and V 8 bases, and 15 bases lay outside the gene matches. The CDR3 sequence is CASVSHAGTRGNEQFF. In nucleotides, the CDR3 is TGTGCCAGCGTAAGCCACGCCGGGACTAGGGGCAATGAGCAGTTCTTC.

This clone was seen only a few times. V and J are TRBV11-3 and TRBJ2-1; 7 bases agree with TRBD2. There are 17 residues in the CDR3. Germline CDR1 is SGHNT and CDR2 is YENEEA. V was clipped by 4 bases and J by 9 bases; unmatched bases: 18. The CDR3 protein is CASSSPRAGVGVVEQFF. As DNA, the CDR3 is TGTGCCAGCAGCTCTCCTCGGGCGGGAGTTGGTGTGGTTGAGCAGTTCTTC.

The table lists this clone with a count of one. This rearrangement joins TRBV30 to TRBJ2-5; D is unclear. V gave up 0 bases and J gave up 4 bases, with 9 bases separating them. CDR3 length: 13 amino acids. Germline V gene lookup returns CDR1 GTSNPN and CDR2 SVGIG (reference sequence). The CDR3 DNA follows: TGTGCCTGGAGTGTCATCCAACTAGAGACCCAGTACTTC. As protein: CAWSVIQLETQYF.

CDR3 nucleotide sequence: TGTGCCAGCAGACTTACCTCAGGGCGGGAGGGCAGAGACATTCAGTACTTC. Protein: CASRLTSGREGRDIQYF. The chain recombines TRBV27 with TRBJ2-4; 9 bases align to TRBD2. The CDR3 totals 17 residues. Germline assignment: CDR1 MNHEY and CDR2 SMNVEV (reference sequence). V shed 6 bases and J 8 bases; nucleotides not matched to a gene: 17.